The clone carrying this TCR beta chain showed up many times. The record originates from a study of human T cells and chemical hapten exposure. Across the study: Application of 0.01% DPC to the upper back was done by patch test, with a reading at 6 days.

TCRdb used MiXCR to reprocess the RACE reads, holding one entry per CDR3 protein. The sample lists about 50,000 distinct CDR3 sequences, around 9.5% occurring once. Time point specified: patch test 2, 6 weeks after DPC sensitization. Treatment denoted: therapeutic diphenylcyclopropenone sensitization with weekly scalp DPC. This receptor was taken from a woman aged 45-65 years with alopecia areata. Some clones in this sample may be carry-over from other donors' samples. Source: whole blood, taken in connection with sensitization to the hapten diphenylcyclopropenone (DPC).

In DNA, the CDR3 is TGTGCCAGCAGCCAAGTTCATTCCCGGACGGCCAAAGCGGAGCAGTACTTC. Translating it yields CASSQVHSRTAKAEQYF. This sequence joins TRBV3-1 and TRBJ2-7; D gene uncertain. The CDR3 length is 17 residues. CDR1 is LGHDT and CDR2 is YNNKEL in the germline V gene (reference sequence). Trimming stripped 1 base from V and 7 bases from J, with 23 bases between.